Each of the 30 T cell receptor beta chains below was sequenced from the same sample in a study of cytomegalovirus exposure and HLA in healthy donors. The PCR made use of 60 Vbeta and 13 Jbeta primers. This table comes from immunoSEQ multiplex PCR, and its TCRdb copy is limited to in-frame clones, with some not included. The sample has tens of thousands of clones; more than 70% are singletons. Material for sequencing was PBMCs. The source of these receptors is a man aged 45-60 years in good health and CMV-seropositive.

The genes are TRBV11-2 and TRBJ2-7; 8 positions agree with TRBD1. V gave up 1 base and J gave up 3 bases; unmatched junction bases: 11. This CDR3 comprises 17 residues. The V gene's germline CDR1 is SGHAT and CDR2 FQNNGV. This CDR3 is CASSLVVRTGRFYEQYF. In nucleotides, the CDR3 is TGTGCCAGCAGCTTAGTGGTGAGGACAGGGAGGTTCTACGAGCAGTACTTC.

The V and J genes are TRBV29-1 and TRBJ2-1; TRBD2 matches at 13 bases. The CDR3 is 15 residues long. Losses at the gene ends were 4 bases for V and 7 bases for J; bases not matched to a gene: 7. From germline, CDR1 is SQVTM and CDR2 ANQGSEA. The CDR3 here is CSVAPRTSGSNEQFF. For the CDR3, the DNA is TGCAGCGTTGCCCCTAGGACTAGCGGGAGTAATGAGCAGTTCTTC.

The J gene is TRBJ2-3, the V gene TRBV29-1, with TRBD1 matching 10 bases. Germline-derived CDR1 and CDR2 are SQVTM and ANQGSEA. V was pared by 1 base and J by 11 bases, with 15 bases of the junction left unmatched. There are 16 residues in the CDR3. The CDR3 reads CSVEGRQGARQIGQYF. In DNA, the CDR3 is TGCAGCGTTGAAGGGCGACAGGGGGCGCGCCAGATCGGGCAGTATTTT.

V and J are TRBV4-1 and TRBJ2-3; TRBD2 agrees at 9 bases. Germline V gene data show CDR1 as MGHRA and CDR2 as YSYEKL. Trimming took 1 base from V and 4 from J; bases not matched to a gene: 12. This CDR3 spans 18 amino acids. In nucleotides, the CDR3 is TGCGCCAGCAGCCAAGCGGTGTCTAGCGGGGCCCCCCCAGATACGCAGTATTTT. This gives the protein CASSQAVSSGAPPDTQYF.

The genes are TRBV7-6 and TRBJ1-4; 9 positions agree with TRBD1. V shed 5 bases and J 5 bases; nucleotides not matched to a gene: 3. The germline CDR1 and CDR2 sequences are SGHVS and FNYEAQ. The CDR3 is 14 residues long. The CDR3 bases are TGTGCCAGCAGCCTGGGGACAGGGAATGAAAAACTGTTTTTT. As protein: CASSLGTGNEKLFF.

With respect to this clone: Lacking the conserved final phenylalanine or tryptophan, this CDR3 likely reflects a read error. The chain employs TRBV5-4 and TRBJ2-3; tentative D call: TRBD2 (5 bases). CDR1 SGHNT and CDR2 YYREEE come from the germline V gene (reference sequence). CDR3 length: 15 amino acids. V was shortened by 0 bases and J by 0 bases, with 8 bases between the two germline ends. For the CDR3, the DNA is TGTGCCAGCAGCTTGGGCGGGTCCAGCACAGATACGCAGTATGTT. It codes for CASSLGGSSTDTQYV.

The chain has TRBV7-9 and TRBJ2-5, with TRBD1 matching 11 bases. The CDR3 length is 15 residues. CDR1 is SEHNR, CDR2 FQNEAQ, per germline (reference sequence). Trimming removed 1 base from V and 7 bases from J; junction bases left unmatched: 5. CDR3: CASSLVMGTGGTQYF. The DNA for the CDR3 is TGTGCCAGCAGCTTAGTCATGGGGACAGGGGGGACCCAGTACTTC.

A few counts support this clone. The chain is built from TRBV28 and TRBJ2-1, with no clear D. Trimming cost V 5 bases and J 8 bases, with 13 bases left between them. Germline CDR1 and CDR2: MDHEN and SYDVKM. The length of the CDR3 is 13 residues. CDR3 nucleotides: TGTGCCAGCAGTGGCTTGGGCTCCGATGAGCAGTTCTTC. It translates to CASSGLGSDEQFF. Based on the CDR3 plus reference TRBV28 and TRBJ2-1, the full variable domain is DVKVTQSSRYLVKRTGEKVFLECVQDMDHENMFWYRQDPGLGLRLIYFSYDVKMKEKGDIPEGYSVSREKKERFSLILESASTNQTSMYLCASSGLGSDEQFFGPGTRLTVL.

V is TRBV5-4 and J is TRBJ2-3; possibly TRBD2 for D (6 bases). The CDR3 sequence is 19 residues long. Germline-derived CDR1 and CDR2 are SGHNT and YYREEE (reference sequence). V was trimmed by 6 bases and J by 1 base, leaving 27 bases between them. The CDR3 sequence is CASTGRVGASRDRTDTQYF. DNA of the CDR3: TGTGCCAGCACTGGAAGGGTTGGCGCGTCGCGGGACCGCACAGATACGCAGTATTTT.

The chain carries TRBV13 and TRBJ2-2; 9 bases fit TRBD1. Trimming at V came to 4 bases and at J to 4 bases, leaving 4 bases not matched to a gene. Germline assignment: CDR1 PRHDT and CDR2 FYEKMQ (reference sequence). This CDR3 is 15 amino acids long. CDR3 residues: CASSSGQGPTGELFF. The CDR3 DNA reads TGTGCCAGCAGCTCGGGACAGGGCCCCACCGGGGAGCTGTTTTTT.

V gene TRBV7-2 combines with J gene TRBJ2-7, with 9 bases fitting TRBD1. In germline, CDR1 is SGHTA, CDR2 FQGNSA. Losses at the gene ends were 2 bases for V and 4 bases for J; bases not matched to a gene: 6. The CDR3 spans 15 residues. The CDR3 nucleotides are TGTGCCAGCAGCTTAACCGGGACAGGGAATTACGAGCAGTACTTC. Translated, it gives CASSLTGTGNYEQYF.

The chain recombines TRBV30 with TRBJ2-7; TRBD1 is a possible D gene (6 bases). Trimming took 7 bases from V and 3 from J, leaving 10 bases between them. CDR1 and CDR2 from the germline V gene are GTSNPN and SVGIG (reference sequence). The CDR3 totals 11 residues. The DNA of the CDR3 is TGTGCCTCGGGACACCTCTACGAGCAGTACTTC. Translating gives CASGHLYEQYF.

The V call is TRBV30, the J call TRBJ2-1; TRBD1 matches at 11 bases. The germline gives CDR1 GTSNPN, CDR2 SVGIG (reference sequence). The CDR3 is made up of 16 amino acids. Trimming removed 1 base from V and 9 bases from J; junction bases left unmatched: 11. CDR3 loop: CAWSALGGTGGSEQFF. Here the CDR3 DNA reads TGTGCCTGGAGTGCCCTGGGGGGGACAGGGGGTAGTGAGCAGTTCTTC.

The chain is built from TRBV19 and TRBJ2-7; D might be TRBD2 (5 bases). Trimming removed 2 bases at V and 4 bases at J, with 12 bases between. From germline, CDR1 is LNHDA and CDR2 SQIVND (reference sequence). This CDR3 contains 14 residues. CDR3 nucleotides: TGTGCCAGTAGTATAATAAGCGGTCCTTACGAGCAGTACTTC. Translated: CASSIISGPYEQYF.

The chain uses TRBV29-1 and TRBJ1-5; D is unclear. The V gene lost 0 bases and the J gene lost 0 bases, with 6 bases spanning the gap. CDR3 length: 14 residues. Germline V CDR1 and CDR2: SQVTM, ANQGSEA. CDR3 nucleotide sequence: TGCAGCGTTGAAGACGGTGGTAGCAATCAGCCCCAGCATTTT. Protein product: CSVEDGGSNQPQHF.

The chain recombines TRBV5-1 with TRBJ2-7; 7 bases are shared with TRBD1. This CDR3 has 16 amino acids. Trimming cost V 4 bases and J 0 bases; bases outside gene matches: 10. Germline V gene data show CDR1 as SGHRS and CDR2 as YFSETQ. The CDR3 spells CASSEIQGTTSYEQYF. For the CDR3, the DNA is TGCGCCAGCAGCGAAATACAGGGGACAACCTCCTACGAGCAGTACTTC.

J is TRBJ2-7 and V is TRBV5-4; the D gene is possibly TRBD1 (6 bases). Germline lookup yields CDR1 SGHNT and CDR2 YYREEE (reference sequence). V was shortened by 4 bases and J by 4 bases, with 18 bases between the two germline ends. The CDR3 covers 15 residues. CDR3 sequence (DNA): TGTGCCAGCAGCGCACCCCCGGGACAACTATACGAGCAGTACTTC. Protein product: CASSAPPGQLYEQYF.

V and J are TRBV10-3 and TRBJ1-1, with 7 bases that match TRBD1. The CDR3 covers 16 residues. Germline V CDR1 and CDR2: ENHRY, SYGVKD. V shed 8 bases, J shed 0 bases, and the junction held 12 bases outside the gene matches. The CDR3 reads CAIAGWDSPMNTEAFF. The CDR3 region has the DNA TGTGCCATCGCCGGCTGGGACAGCCCCATGAACACTGAAGCTTTCTTT.

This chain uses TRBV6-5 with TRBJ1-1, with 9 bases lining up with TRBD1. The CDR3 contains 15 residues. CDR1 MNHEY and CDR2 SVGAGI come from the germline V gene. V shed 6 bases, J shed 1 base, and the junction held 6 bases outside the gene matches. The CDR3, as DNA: TGTGCCAGCAGACTAATGGACAGGGGGAACACTGAAGCTTTCTTT. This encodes CASRLMDRGNTEAFF.

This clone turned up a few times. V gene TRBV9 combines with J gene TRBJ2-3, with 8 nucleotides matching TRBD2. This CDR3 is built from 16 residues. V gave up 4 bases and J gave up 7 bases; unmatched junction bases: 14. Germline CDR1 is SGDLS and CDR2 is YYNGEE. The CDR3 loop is CASSPSPGTSSHTQYF. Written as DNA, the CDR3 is TGTGCCAGCAGCCCCTCCCCCGGGACTAGTAGCCATACGCAGTATTTT.

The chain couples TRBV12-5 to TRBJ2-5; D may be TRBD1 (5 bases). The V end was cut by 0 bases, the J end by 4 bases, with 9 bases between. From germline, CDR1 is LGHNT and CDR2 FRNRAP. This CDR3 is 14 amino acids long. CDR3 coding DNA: TGTGCTAGTGGTTTGGTGGGTAGGGGAGAGACCCAGTACTTC. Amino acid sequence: CASGLVGRGETQYF.

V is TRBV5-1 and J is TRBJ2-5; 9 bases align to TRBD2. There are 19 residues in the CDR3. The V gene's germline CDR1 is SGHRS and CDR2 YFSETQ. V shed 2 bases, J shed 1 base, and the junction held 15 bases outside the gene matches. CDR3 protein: CASSLPSGKAPQPQETQYF. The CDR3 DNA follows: TGCGCCAGCAGCTTACCTAGCGGGAAGGCCCCACAACCCCAAGAGACCCAGTACTTC.

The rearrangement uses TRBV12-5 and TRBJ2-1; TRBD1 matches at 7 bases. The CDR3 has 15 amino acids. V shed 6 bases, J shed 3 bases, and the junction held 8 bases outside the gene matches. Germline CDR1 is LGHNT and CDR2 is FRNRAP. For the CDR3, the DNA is TGTGCTAGTGGCCCCGGGACAGATTTCTACAATGAGCAGTTCTTC. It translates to CASGPGTDFYNEQFF.

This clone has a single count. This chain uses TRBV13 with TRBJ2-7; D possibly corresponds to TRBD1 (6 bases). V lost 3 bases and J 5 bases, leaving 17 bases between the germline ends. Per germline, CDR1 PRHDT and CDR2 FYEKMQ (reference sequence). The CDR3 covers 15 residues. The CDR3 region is CASSFLGRGNDEQYF. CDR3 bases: TGTGCCAGCAGCTTTTTGGGCAGGGGAAACGACGAGCAGTACTTC.

The CDR3 region has the DNA TGCAGTGCTAGAGAGGCTGGCTACACCTTC. This encodes CSAREAGYTF. The chain recombines TRBV20-1 with TRBJ1-2, with unresolved D. The CDR3 loop spans 10 amino acids. The germline V gene has CDR1 DFQATT and CDR2 SNEGSKA (reference sequence). Trimming removed 0 bases from V and 7 bases from J, with 3 bases in between.

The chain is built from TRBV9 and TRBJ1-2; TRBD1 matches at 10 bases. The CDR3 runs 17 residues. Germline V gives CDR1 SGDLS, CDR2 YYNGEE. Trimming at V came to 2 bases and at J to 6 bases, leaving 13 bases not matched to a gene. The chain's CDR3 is CASSVSGTGVGSDGYTF. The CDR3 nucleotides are TGTGCCAGCAGCGTGTCCGGGACAGGGGTTGGATCTGATGGCTACACCTTC.

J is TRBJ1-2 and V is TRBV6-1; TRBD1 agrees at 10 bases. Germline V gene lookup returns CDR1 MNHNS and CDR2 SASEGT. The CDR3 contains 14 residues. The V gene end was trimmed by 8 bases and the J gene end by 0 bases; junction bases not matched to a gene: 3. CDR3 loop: CASGQGGANYGYTF. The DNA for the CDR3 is TGTGCCAGCGGACAGGGGGGAGCTAACTATGGCTACACCTTC.

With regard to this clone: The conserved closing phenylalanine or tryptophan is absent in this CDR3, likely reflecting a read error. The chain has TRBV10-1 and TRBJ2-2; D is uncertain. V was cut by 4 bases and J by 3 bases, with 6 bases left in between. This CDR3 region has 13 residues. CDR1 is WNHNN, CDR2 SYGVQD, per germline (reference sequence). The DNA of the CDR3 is TGCGCCAGCAGTGGTGGGGACACCGGGGAGCTGTTTGTT. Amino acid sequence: CASSGGDTGELFV.

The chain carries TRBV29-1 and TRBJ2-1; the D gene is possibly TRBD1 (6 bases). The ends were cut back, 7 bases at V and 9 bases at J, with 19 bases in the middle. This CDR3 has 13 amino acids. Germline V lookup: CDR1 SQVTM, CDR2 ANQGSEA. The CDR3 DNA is TGCAGCGACCTGGGGGCATCTAATAGTGAGCAGTTCTTC. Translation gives CSDLGASNSEQFF.

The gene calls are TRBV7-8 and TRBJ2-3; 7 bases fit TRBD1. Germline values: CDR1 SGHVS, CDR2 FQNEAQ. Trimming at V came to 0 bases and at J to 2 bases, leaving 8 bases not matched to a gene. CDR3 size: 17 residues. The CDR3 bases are TGTGCCAGCAGCTTAGCCTGGGACAGAAAGGTCACAGATACGCAGTATTTT. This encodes CASSLAWDRKVTDTQYF. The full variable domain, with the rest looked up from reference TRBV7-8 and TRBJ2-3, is GAGVSQSPRYKVAKRGQDVALRCDPISGHVSLFWYQQALGQGPEFLTYFQNEAQLDKSGLPSDRFFAERPEGSVSTLKIQRTQQEDSAVYLCASSLAWDRKVTDTQYFGPGTRLTVL.